The 25 T cell receptor beta chains reported below all come from one sample, sequenced in a study of blood T cell repertoires in COVID-19. Measured with immunoSEQ multiplex PCR; TCRdb has only the in-frame clones, and not every one. Here the sample spans about 170,000 clones, around 81% being singletons. The specimen was peripheral blood. These receptors were taken from an elderly woman with COVID-19, enrolled during active disease.

The genes are TRBV6-6 and TRBJ2-7; possibly TRBD2 for D (5 bases). Germline V lookup: CDR1 MNHNY, CDR2 SVGAGI (reference sequence). The CDR3 loop spans 14 amino acids. The V end was cut by 8 bases, the J end by 3 bases, with 17 bases between. The CDR3 DNA follows: TGTGCCAGCCGAGGAGGCAGAAACAACTACGAGCAGTACTTC. Its translation: CASRGGRNNYEQYF.

This clone is a singleton in its sample. The rearrangement links TRBV19 to TRBJ1-1; a weak D match, TRBD1 (5 bases). The V end was cut by 5 bases, the J end by 4 bases, with 17 bases between. The CDR3 has 15 amino acids. Germline V gene lookup returns CDR1 LNHDA and CDR2 SQIVND (reference sequence). In DNA form, the CDR3 reads TGTGCCAGTAGTTTCGAGGGACTGCCTCGCACTGAAGCTTTCTTT. It encodes CASSFEGLPRTEAFF.

This chain joins TRBV10-3 and TRBJ2-5; 8 positions match TRBD1. Trimming removed 2 bases from V and 5 bases from J; junction bases left unmatched: 7. CDR1 ENHRY and CDR2 SYGVKD come from the germline V gene. This CDR3 spans 15 amino acids. CDR3 DNA sequence: TGTGCCATCAGTGAGCAAAGGACAGGGACGGAGACCCAGTACTTC. Translation gives CAISEQRTGTETQYF.

The chain links TRBV27 to TRBJ2-7, with 7 positions matching TRBD1. With V trimmed by 5 bases and J by 5 bases, 15 bases remained unmatched. From germline, CDR1 is MNHEY and CDR2 SMNVEV (reference sequence). The CDR3 has 16 residues. CDR3 sequence reads: CASSRTRDSVFHEQYF. CDR3 nucleotide sequence: TGTGCCAGCAGTCGGACCCGGGACAGTGTATTCCACGAGCAGTACTTC.

The chain combines TRBV5-1 with TRBJ2-2; 8 nucleotides line up with TRBD1. This CDR3 contains 14 residues. V lost 4 bases, J lost 3 bases, and 2 bases stayed unmatched. CDR1 and CDR2 from the germline V gene are SGHRS and YFSETQ. The CDR3 spells CASSPQGDTGELFF. The DNA of the CDR3 is TGCGCCAGCAGCCCACAGGGGGACACCGGGGAGCTGTTTTTT.

The V and J genes are TRBV27 and TRBJ2-7, with 10 bases matching TRBD2. The CDR3 is 16 residues long. The ends lost 4 bases at V and 4 bases at J; junction bases unmatched: 10. Germline V gene data show CDR1 as MNHEY and CDR2 as SMNVEV (reference sequence). Written as DNA, the CDR3 is TGTGCCAGCAGTTCTCAGCGGGGGGGCCGGGGGTACGAGCAGTACTTC. This sequence encodes CASSSQRGGRGYEQYF.

This chain joins TRBV11-2 and TRBJ1-6, with D hard to call. Trimming shortened V by 3 bases and J by 10 bases, and 7 bases separated the two germline ends. This CDR3 has 12 amino acids. In germline, CDR1 is SGHAT, CDR2 FQNNGV. Here the CDR3 reads CASSFGVSPLHF. CDR3 sequence (DNA): TGTGCCAGCAGCTTCGGGGTGTCACCCCTCCACTTT.

The chain couples TRBV7-9 to TRBJ1-2; D unclear. The CDR3 length is 15 residues. In germline, CDR1 is SEHNR, CDR2 FQNEAQ (reference sequence). The germline V and J ends were trimmed by 1 base and 2 bases, with 11 bases remaining between them. The chain's CDR3 is CASSLVLGPNYGYTF. In DNA, the CDR3 is TGTGCCAGCAGCTTAGTTCTGGGCCCCAACTATGGCTACACCTTC. Full variable domain (remainder filled in from reference TRBV7-9 and TRBJ1-2): DTGVSQNPRHKITKRGQNVTFRCDPISEHNRLYWYRQTLGQGPEFLTYFQNEAQLEKSRLLSDRFSAERPKGSFSTLEIQRTEQGDSAMYLCASSLVLGPNYGYTFGSGTRLTVV.

The chain employs TRBV24-1 and TRBJ2-3; a weak D match, TRBD2 (5 bases). The CDR3 loop spans 15 amino acids. Germline values: CDR1 KGHDR, CDR2 SFDVKD. V was cut by 0 bases and J by 5 bases, with 11 bases left in between. CDR3 sequence (DNA): TGTGCCACCAGTGATTTGACGGAGGACCAAGATACGCAGTATTTT. Translation gives CATSDLTEDQDTQYF.

This chain uses TRBV7-3 with TRBJ2-7, with TRBD1 matching 7 bases. V gave up 4 bases and J gave up 8 bases; unmatched junction bases: 8. The CDR3 consists of 13 residues. Germline V gene data show CDR1 as SGHTA and CDR2 as FQGTGA. The CDR3 DNA reads as TGTGCCAGCAGCTACCTTCGACAGGGAAAGCAGTACTTC. Amino acids: CASSYLRQGKQYF.

The chain couples TRBV5-1 to TRBJ2-1; TRBD2 aligns across 8 bases. The V gene's germline CDR1 is SGHRS and CDR2 YFSETQ. The V segment lost 4 bases and the J segment 5 bases; nucleotides outside the gene matches: 8. The length of the CDR3 is 15 residues. CDR3 amino acids: CASSAGGTRDNEQFF. As DNA, the CDR3 is TGCGCCAGCAGCGCGGGGGGCACGAGGGACAATGAGCAGTTCTTC.

This clone was recorded once. The chain links TRBV7-9 to TRBJ2-5, with 8 nucleotides matching TRBD2. Germline CDR1 reads SEHNR; CDR2 reads FQNEAQ (reference sequence). The CDR3 extends over 13 amino acids. J gave up 5 bases and V 7 bases, and 6 bases lay outside the gene matches. CDR3: CASKAGVQETQYF. CDR3 in DNA: TGTGCCAGCAAAGCGGGGGTTCAGGAGACCCAGTACTTC. The entire variable domain, with the rest obtained from reference TRBV7-9 and TRBJ2-5, is as follows: DTGVSQNPRHKITKRGQNVTFRCDPISEHNRLYWYRQTLGQGPEFLTYFQNEAQLEKSRLLSDRFSAERPKGSFSTLEIQRTEQGDSAMYLCASKAGVQETQYFGPGTRLLVL.

The chain links TRBV5-4 to TRBJ1-2; no reliable D call. CDR1 and CDR2 (germline): SGHNT, YYREEE (reference sequence). This CDR3 region has 14 residues. V lost 3 bases to trimming and J lost 4 bases, with 13 bases between them. The CDR3 loop reads CASSSVERSYGYTF. CDR3 nucleotides: TGTGCCAGCAGCTCCGTAGAGCGAAGCTATGGCTACACCTTC. The complete variable domain, with remaining parts taken from reference TRBV5-4 and TRBJ1-2, reads ETGVTQSPTHLIKTRGQQVTLRCSSQSGHNTVSWYQQALGQGPQFIFQYYREEENGRGNFPPRFSGLQFPNYSSELNVNALELDDSALYLCASSSVERSYGYTFGSGTRLTVV.

The J gene is TRBJ2-3, the V gene TRBV25-1; no firm D call. V was clipped by 1 base and J by 8 bases, with 7 bases between them. The CDR3 is 12 amino acids. CDR1 and CDR2 (germline): MGHDK, SYGVNS. The CDR3 DNA reads as TGTGCCAGCAGTGAATGGGCAGGTACGCAGTATTTT. It codes for CASSEWAGTQYF.

The rearrangement joins TRBV2 to TRBJ2-7; TRBD2 aligns across 14 bases. This CDR3 is built from 16 residues. Per germline, CDR1 SNHLY and CDR2 FYNNEI. The V and J ends lost 11 bases and 3 bases, in that order; junction bases with no gene match: 12. Here the CDR3 reads CAGATGLAGALYEQYF. The CDR3 nucleotides read TGTGCCGGGGCAACGGGACTAGCGGGGGCCCTCTACGAGCAGTACTTC.

V and J are TRBV25-1 and TRBJ2-5; possibly TRBD2 for D (6 bases). CDR1 MGHDK and CDR2 SYGVNS come from the germline V gene. V lost 3 bases, J lost 5 bases, and 22 bases lay in between. The CDR3 totals 17 residues. The CDR3 region is CASSELGSGTLQETQYF. The CDR3 DNA reads TGTGCCAGCAGTGAGCTAGGCTCCGGGACTCTTCAGGAGACCCAGTACTTC.

This chain joins TRBV6-5 and TRBJ1-6; no firm D call. V was clipped by 2 bases and J by 10 bases, with 12 bases between them. The CDR3 totals 14 residues. Germline CDR1 reads MNHEY; CDR2 reads SVGAGI. The CDR3 loop is CASSYGGNRSPLHF. The CDR3 DNA reads as TGTGCCAGCAGTTACGGAGGGAATCGGTCACCCCTCCACTTT.

This clone was observed a few times. This rearrangement joins TRBV6-5 to TRBJ2-7; 9 bases match TRBD1. V gave up 6 bases and J gave up 5 bases; unmatched junction bases: 5. Per germline, CDR1 MNHEY and CDR2 SVGAGI. The CDR3 is 13 amino acids. The CDR3 nucleotides read TGTGCCAGCAGACCGGGACAGGGCGACGAGCAGTACTTC. This gives the protein CASRPGQGDEQYF.

The chain combines TRBV5-1 with TRBJ1-1, with 8 bases aligning to TRBD1. V was clipped by 4 bases and J by 2 bases; unmatched bases: 10. Germline V lookup: CDR1 SGHRS, CDR2 YFSETQ. The CDR3 consists of 16 residues. The CDR3 DNA reads TGCGCCAGCAGCGATGCCTTGACAGGGGCTAACACTGAAGCTTTCTTT. It encodes CASSDALTGANTEAFF.

The J gene is TRBJ1-4, the V gene TRBV19; TRBD1 matches 8 bases. The CDR3 has 18 residues. With V trimmed by 4 bases and J by 6 bases, 16 bases remained unmatched. Looked up from germline, CDR1 is LNHDA and CDR2 is SQIVND (reference sequence). CDR3 residues: CASSKSGGASGTYEKLFF. In nucleotides, the CDR3 is TGTGCCAGTAGTAAGTCAGGGGGCGCGTCCGGAACGTATGAAAAACTGTTTTTT.

This clone was observed a single time. V usage is TRBV2 and J usage is TRBJ2-2; a possible D gene is TRBD1 (5 bases). Trimming took 3 bases from V and 4 from J, leaving 12 bases between them. This CDR3 is 15 amino acids long. Germline CDR1 reads SNHLY; CDR2 reads FYNNEI. The chain's CDR3 is CASSDQGRSTGELFF. In nucleotides, the CDR3 is TGTGCCAGCAGTGATCAGGGCAGGAGCACCGGGGAGCTGTTTTTT.

Here the CDR3 reads CAQQRDTEAFF. CDR3 nucleotides: TGTGCCCAGCAGAGGGACACTGAAGCTTTCTTT. The chain recombines TRBV2 with TRBJ1-1; D gene uncertain. The CDR3 extends over 11 amino acids. The germline V gene has CDR1 SNHLY and CDR2 FYNNEI. V shed 11 bases and J shed 3 bases, with 10 bases lying between them.

The V call is TRBV3-1 (or the pseudogene TRBV3-2), the J call TRBJ1-2, with 7 bases that match TRBD1. CDR1 and CDR2 from the germline V gene are LGHDT and YNNKEL (reference sequence). With 5 bases clipped from V and 6 bases from J, the junction kept 6 bases outside the gene matches. The CDR3 is made up of 13 amino acids. The CDR3 spells CASSAADRDGYTF. The CDR3 DNA reads TGTGCCAGCAGCGCCGCCGACAGGGATGGCTACACCTTC.

This chain joins TRBV9 and TRBJ2-3; a weak D match, TRBD1 (6 bases). With 4 bases removed from V and 5 bases from J, the gap between germline ends came to 20 bases. CDR3 length: 16 amino acids. CDR1 SGDLS and CDR2 YYNGEE come from the germline V gene. CDR3: CASSPPRLQGIDTQYF. CDR3 DNA: TGTGCCAGCAGCCCCCCCCGGCTGCAGGGGATAGATACGCAGTATTTT.

The chain carries TRBV5-1 and TRBJ1-2; 11 bases line up with TRBD1. Looked up from germline, CDR1 is SGHRS and CDR2 is YFSETQ. The CDR3 is 16 amino acids. The J segment lost 0 bases and the V segment lost 4 bases, leaving 5 bases of the junction unmatched. The DNA for the CDR3 is TGCGCCAGCAGCCAGGGGACAGGGGGAGCTAACTATGGCTACACCTTC. Translating gives CASSQGTGGANYGYTF.